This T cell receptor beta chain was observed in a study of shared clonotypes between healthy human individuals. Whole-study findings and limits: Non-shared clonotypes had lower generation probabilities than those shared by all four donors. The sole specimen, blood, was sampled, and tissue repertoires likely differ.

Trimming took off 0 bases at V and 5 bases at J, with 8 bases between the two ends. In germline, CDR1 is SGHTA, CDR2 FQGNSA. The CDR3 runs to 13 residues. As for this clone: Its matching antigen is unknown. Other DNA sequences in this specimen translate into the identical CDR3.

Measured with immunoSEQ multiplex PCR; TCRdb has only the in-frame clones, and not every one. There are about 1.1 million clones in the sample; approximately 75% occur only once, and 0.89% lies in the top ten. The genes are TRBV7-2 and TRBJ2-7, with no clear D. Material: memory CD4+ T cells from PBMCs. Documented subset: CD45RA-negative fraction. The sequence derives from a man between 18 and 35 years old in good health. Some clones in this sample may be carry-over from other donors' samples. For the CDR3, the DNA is TGTGCCAGCAGCTTAGCGCGTGGGGACGAGCAGTACTTC. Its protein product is CASSLARGDEQYF.